The 24 T cell receptor beta chains given below trace back to one sample, sequenced in a study of identical twins. TCRdb re-called the 5' RACE reads through MiXCR, storing one row per CDR3 protein. The table shows about 1.7 million distinct CDR3 sequences, with roughly a third occurring only once. Specimen: cord blood. Source of these receptors: a newborn girl in good health.

The gene calls are TRBV5-1 and TRBJ1-2; D uncertain. CDR1 SGHRS and CDR2 YFSETQ come from the germline V gene. Trimming shortened V by 4 bases and J by 2 bases, and 15 bases separated the two germline ends. The length of the CDR3 is 15 residues. CDR3 amino acids: CASSLPDVLNYGYTF. The CDR3 DNA sequence: TGCGCCAGCAGCCTGCCGGACGTACTGAACTATGGCTACACCTTC. The full variable domain, rest sourced from reference TRBV5-1 and TRBJ1-2, is KAGVTQTPRYLIKTRGQQVTLSCSPISGHRSVSWYQQTPGQGLQFLFEYFSETQRNKGNFPGRFSGRQFSNSRSEMNVSTLELGDSALYLCASSLPDVLNYGYTFGSGTRLTVV.

The V and J genes are TRBV12-3 or TRBV12-4 and TRBJ1-4; D is possibly TRBD1 (6 bases). V dropped 5 bases and J dropped 4 bases, with 14 bases sitting between them. There are 15 residues in the CDR3. The CDR3 here is CASSPTGTNNEKLFF. Written as DNA, the CDR3 is TGTGCCAGCAGTCCCACCGGGACAAATAATGAAAAACTGTTTTTT.

This clonotype was counted only a few times. The chain employs TRBV6-5 and TRBJ2-1; 9 nucleotides line up with TRBD2. This CDR3 has 16 amino acids. Unmatched junction bases numbered 4, after V lost 2 bases and J lost 2 bases. Germline lookup yields CDR1 MNHEY and CDR2 SVGAGI. CDR3 loop: CASSYRAGGPYNEQFF. In DNA form, the CDR3 reads TGTGCCAGCAGTTACCGGGCGGGAGGGCCCTACAATGAGCAGTTCTTC.

This clonotype has more than one count but fewer than ten. V and J are TRBV20-1 and TRBJ2-3, with D uncertain. Germline CDR1 DFQATT, CDR2 SNEGSKA (reference sequence). Trimming cost V 3 bases and J 0 bases, with 10 bases left between them. This CDR3 has 14 residues. In nucleotides, the CDR3 is TGCAGTGCTAGTCGATCCGCGAGCACAGATACGCAGTATTTT. Its translation: CSASRSASTDTQYF.

This clonotype was seen many times. The genes are TRBV29-1 and TRBJ2-7, with TRBD2 as a possible D gene (7 bases). The germline V and J ends were trimmed by 2 bases and 3 bases, with 14 bases remaining between them. CDR3 size: 14 residues. Germline V gives CDR1 SQVTM, CDR2 ANQGSEA. The CDR3: CSVERGAVVYEQYF. CDR3 bases: TGCAGCGTTGAACGGGGGGCGGTTGTCTACGAGCAGTACTTC.

This rearrangement joins TRBV20-1 to TRBJ1-5; 8 nucleotides agree with TRBD1. Trimming took 4 bases from V and 2 from J; bases not matched to a gene: 13. CDR3 size: 17 residues. In germline, CDR1 is DFQATT, CDR2 SNEGSKA (reference sequence). In DNA, the CDR3 is TGCAGTGCTAAGGGACAGGTGCGGTACGTAGGCAATCAGCCCCAGCATTTT. It encodes CSAKGQVRYVGNQPQHF.

The rearrangement joins TRBV5-1 to TRBJ1-2; D is unclear. Trimming stripped 0 bases from V and 8 bases from J, with 11 bases between. The CDR3 contains 13 residues. The germline V gene has CDR1 SGHRS and CDR2 YFSETQ. The CDR3 spells CASSLGAVNGYTF. Written as DNA, the CDR3 is TGCGCCAGCAGCTTGGGCGCAGTGAACGGCTACACCTTC.

The chain employs TRBV4-2 and TRBJ2-5; D possibly corresponds to TRBD2 (6 bases). V was trimmed by 0 bases and J by 11 bases, leaving 10 bases between them. CDR1 and CDR2 from the germline V gene are LGHNA and YNFKEQ. CDR3 size: 12 residues. CDR3 coding DNA: TGTGCCAGCAGCCAAGACTCCGCGGGGCAGTACTTC. Residues: CASSQDSAGQYF.

The gene calls are TRBV3-1 and TRBJ2-3; 13 bases fit TRBD2. The V segment lost 4 bases and the J segment 4 bases; nucleotides outside the gene matches: 5. The germline gives CDR1 LGHDT, CDR2 YNNKEL (reference sequence). The CDR3 spans 16 residues. The CDR3 bases are TGTGCCAGCAGCCGAACACTAGCGGGGGGGCCAGATACGCAGTATTTT. This encodes CASSRTLAGGPDTQYF.

V is TRBV10-3 and J is TRBJ2-5, with D possibly TRBD2 on 6 matching bases. Looked up from germline, CDR1 is ENHRY and CDR2 is SYGVKD. Trimming took 8 bases from V and 11 from J, leaving 24 bases between them. The CDR3 is made up of 14 amino acids. The CDR3 is CAIGAGRTKDEQYF. CDR3 nucleotides: TGTGCCATCGGGGCGGGAAGAACAAAGGATGAGCAGTACTTC.

A few counts support this clonotype. This CDR3 reads CASSFRLAGHNEQYF. The CDR3 DNA is TGTGCCAGCAGTTTCCGACTAGCGGGGCACAATGAGCAGTACTTC. The J gene is TRBJ2-7, the V gene TRBV28; 11 bases align to TRBD2. Trimming removed 3 bases from V and 7 bases from J; junction bases left unmatched: 8. Germline lookup yields CDR1 MDHEN and CDR2 SYDVKM. The CDR3 sequence is 15 residues long.

The sample holds a few counts of this clonotype. This chain connects TRBV4-2 to TRBJ2-1; D is perhaps TRBD1 or TRBD2 (6 bases each). Trimming cost V 0 bases and J 7 bases, with 13 bases left between them. This CDR3 is built from 15 residues. Germline V gene data show CDR1 as LGHNA and CDR2 as YNFKEQ. The CDR3 sequence: CASSQEELGGNEQFF. The CDR3 DNA reads TGTGCCAGCAGCCAAGAGGAACTAGGGGGGAATGAGCAGTTCTTC.

In this sample, this clonotype turned up a few times. This chain connects TRBV13 to TRBJ2-7, with 12 bases fitting TRBD1. CDR3 length: 16 residues. V was pared by 2 bases and J by 5 bases, with 7 bases of the junction left unmatched. Germline V gene lookup returns CDR1 PRHDT and CDR2 FYEKMQ (reference sequence). In DNA form, the CDR3 reads TGTGCCAGCAGCTTAACCCTTGGGACAGGGGGCCACGAGCAGTACTTC. The encoded protein is CASSLTLGTGGHEQYF.

This clonotype has at least ten counts. The CDR3 bases are TGTGCCAGCTCACCGGACAGGGGAGAAAAACTGTTTTTT. Translating it yields CASSPDRGEKLFF. The chain combines TRBV7-2 with TRBJ1-4; 9 bases agree with TRBD1. The germline V gene has CDR1 SGHTA and CDR2 FQGNSA. The CDR3 has 13 residues. Trimming removed 8 bases from V and 8 bases from J; junction bases left unmatched: 6.

This clonotype was counted a few times. The V call is TRBV4-2, the J call TRBJ2-7; D tentatively reads TRBD1 or TRBD2 (5 bases each). The CDR3 covers 15 residues. V lost 1 base and J 2 bases, leaving 12 bases between the germline ends. Germline CDR1 and CDR2: LGHNA and YNFKEQ. The CDR3 reads CASSQVPGSTYEQYF. The CDR3 coding sequence is TGTGCCAGCAGCCAAGTCCCAGGGAGCACCTACGAGCAGTACTTC.

This clonotype was seen repeatedly, ten times or more. V is TRBV29-1 and J is TRBJ1-2, with D tentatively TRBD1 (6 bases). This CDR3 spans 12 amino acids. Germline loops: CDR1 SQVTM, CDR2 ANQGSEA. Deletions cut 2 bases from V and 2 bases from J, with 6 bases between. CDR3 protein: CSVEQGNYGYTF. In nucleotides, the CDR3 is TGCAGCGTTGAACAGGGGAACTATGGCTACACCTTC.

The J gene is TRBJ1-1, the V gene TRBV4-2, with no clear D. In germline, CDR1 is LGHNA, CDR2 YNFKEQ. This CDR3 is 15 amino acids long. The V gene lost 0 bases and the J gene lost 0 bases, with 8 bases spanning the gap. The CDR3: CASSQDGRVNTEAFF. The CDR3 DNA reads TGTGCCAGCAGCCAAGATGGGCGGGTGAACACTGAAGCTTTCTTT.

In DNA form, the CDR3 reads TGCAGTGCTACGGGACAGCTGCGGGAAAAACTGTTTTTT. Translation gives CSATGQLREKLFF. The gene calls are TRBV20-1 and TRBJ1-4, with 7 bases aligning to TRBD1. This CDR3 spans 13 amino acids. Germline CDR1 and CDR2: DFQATT and SNEGSKA (reference sequence). The trim removed 4 bases at V and 8 bases at J, leaving 7 bases unmatched.

This CDR3 is CASSKEGLWGGELFF. CDR3 nucleotides: TGTGCCAGCAGCAAAGAGGGACTATGGGGCGGGGAGCTGTTTTTT. The rearrangement uses TRBV21-1 and TRBJ2-2; the D call of TRBD2 is as the table states it, not checked on the DNA. TRBV21-1 is described as a pseudogene. CDR3 size: 15 residues.

This clonotype showed up just a few times. This rearrangement joins TRBV6-2 or TRBV6-3 to TRBJ1-5, with D uncertain. CDR1 is MNHEY and CDR2 is SVGEGT in the germline V gene. V was shortened by 4 bases and J by 5 bases, with 9 bases between the two germline ends. This CDR3 is built from 13 residues. This CDR3 reads CASSSAGHQPQHF. The CDR3 DNA reads as TGTGCCAGCAGTTCAGCGGGTCATCAGCCCCAGCATTTT.

This chain connects TRBV20-1 to TRBJ2-3; 8 bases align to TRBD2. Trimming took 0 bases from V and 5 from J; bases not matched to a gene: 7. CDR1 and CDR2 from the germline V gene are DFQATT and SNEGSKA (reference sequence). The CDR3 has 15 amino acids. The CDR3 coding sequence is TGCAGTGCTAGAGATGGTAGCGGGGCAAGAGATACGCAGTATTTT. Protein product: CSARDGSGARDTQYF.

The chain employs TRBV6-1 and TRBJ1-2; TRBD1 matches at 7 bases. The CDR3 sequence is 15 residues long. CDR1 and CDR2 (germline): MNHNS, SASEGT. The V segment lost 0 bases and the J segment 8 bases; nucleotides outside the gene matches: 9. The CDR3 DNA reads TGTGCCAGCAGTGAAGCGCTTCCAGGGGGTTGGGGCTACACCTTC. It encodes CASSEALPGGWGYTF.

The chain carries TRBV20-1 and TRBJ2-3; tentatively, D is TRBD2 (6 bases). V was shortened by 5 bases and J by 3 bases, with 21 bases between the two germline ends. The CDR3 is 16 residues long. Germline assignment: CDR1 DFQATT and CDR2 SNEGSKA (reference sequence). The CDR3 sequence: CSAPTRPSAGTDTQYF. CDR3 DNA: TGCAGTGCTCCAACTAGGCCTAGCGCTGGGACAGATACGCAGTATTTT.

The rearrangement joins TRBV20-1 to TRBJ2-1; 10 nucleotides align to TRBD2. The CDR3 is 14 residues long. CDR1 is DFQATT, CDR2 SNEGSKA, per germline (reference sequence). The ends lost 5 bases at V and 10 bases at J; junction bases unmatched: 11. Here the CDR3 DNA reads TGCAGTGCTCCCCTAAGGCTAGCGGGGGTGGAGCAGTTCTTC. This encodes CSAPLRLAGVEQFF.